This TCR beta chain originates from a study of blood T cells in healthy people across ages. CDR1 and CDR2 from the germline V gene are DFQATT and SNEGSKA (reference sequence). V was clipped by 6 bases and J by 2 bases, with 12 bases between them. The CDR3 runs to 13 residues. Staff drew roughly 10 milliliters of peripheral blood from each donor. Study findings and constraints: Higher naive T cell percentage went strongly together with higher TCR beta diversity. A roughly linear fall in TCR beta diversity per million T cells was seen with increasing age.

Sample-barcoded 5' priming and a J-beta primer mix drove a second PCR of 7 to 11 cycles. A single record per CDR3 protein comes from TCRdb applying MiXCR to the 5' RACE reads. The sample consists of over 1,200,000 distinct CDR3 sequences, around 59% of them appearing once. Concerning this clonotype itself: As yet, its antigen is unknown.

The chain combines TRBV20-1 with TRBJ2-3, with D perhaps TRBD2 (6 bases). Sample: blood. This clonotype originated in a man younger than 35 in good health. In DNA, the CDR3 is TGCAGTGCCTCGGGGGAACTCACAGATACGCAGTATTTT. Translation gives CSASGELTDTQYF.